Shown below are 29 T cell receptor beta chains from a single sample sequenced in a study of circulating and synovial CD4+ cells in juvenile arthritis. Sequencing used immunoSEQ multiplex PCR; TCRdb keeps in-frame clones, though not all of them. The table shows about 1,800 clones, with 90% occurring only once. The sequenced material came from HLA-DR+ CD4+ T cells from blood. Subset described: circulating pathogenic-like lymphocytes, sorted as HLA-DR+CD14-CD3+CD4+CD25low/- blood T cells. The receptor set was obtained from a human patient with juvenile idiopathic arthritis. Some clones in this sample may be carry-over from other donors' samples.

V usage is TRBV29-1 and J usage is TRBJ1-2; 10 nucleotides agree with TRBD1. In germline, CDR1 is SQVTM, CDR2 ANQGSEA. V was clipped by 6 bases and J by 3 bases; unmatched bases: 1. This CDR3 is 12 amino acids long. CDR3 in amino acids: CSVDRGDYGYTF. The CDR3 bases are TGCAGCGTGGACAGGGGGGACTATGGCTACACCTTC. The whole variable domain, remainder taken from reference TRBV29-1 and TRBJ1-2, is SAVISQKPSRDICQRGTSLTIQCQVDSQVTMMFWYRQQPGQSLTLIATANQGSEATYESGFVIDKFPISRPNLTFSTLTVSNMSPEDSSIYLCSVDRGDYGYTFGSGTRLTVV.

The CDR3 loop is CASSLDRGGETQYF. The CDR3 region has the DNA TGTGCCAGCAGCTTGGATAGGGGCGGCGAGACCCAGTACTTC. The chain joins TRBV5-6 to TRBJ2-5, with D possibly TRBD1 on 5 matching bases. V gave up 0 bases and J gave up 5 bases, with 11 bases separating them. The CDR3 is 14 amino acids. Germline V gives CDR1 SGHDT, CDR2 YYEEEE.

This clone has a single count. The rearrangement joins TRBV6-5 to TRBJ1-4; unclear D gene. Germline assignment: CDR1 MNHEY and CDR2 SVGAGI. This CDR3 is built from 12 residues. Trimming left V 6 bases short and J 8 bases short, with 10 bases between. This CDR3 is CASSHGEEKLFF. Here the CDR3 DNA reads TGTGCCAGCAGCCACGGGGAAGAAAAACTGTTTTTT.

The rearrangement uses TRBV13 and TRBJ2-5; D is uncertain. The J call could be wrong; TRBJ2-7 is a better fit for the DNA end. This CDR3 has 15 amino acids. Germline CDR1 and CDR2: PRHDT and FYEKMQ (reference sequence). This chain's CDR3 is CASSLGDTILYEQYF. The CDR3 nucleotides read TGTGCCAGCAGCTTAGGAGATACCATCCTTTACGAGCAGTACTTC.

The chain joins TRBV10-3 to TRBJ1-2; D gene unclear. There are 11 residues in the CDR3. V lost 4 bases to trimming and J lost 6 bases, with 6 bases between them. Germline values: CDR1 ENHRY, CDR2 SYGVKD. The CDR3 coding sequence is TGTGCCATCAGTGTCCAGAATGGCTACACCTTC. Protein sequence: CAISVQNGYTF.

On this clone: An end of the junction does not agree with germline; a read error may underlie this. Other DNA sequences in this sample translate to the same CDR3. The gene calls are TRBV2 and TRBJ1-6; D not certain. CDR1 SNHLY and CDR2 FYNNEI come from the germline V gene. The CDR3 runs to 14 residues. CDR3: CASSESSYNSPLHF. CDR3 bases: TGTGCCAGCAGTGAGAGCTCCTATAATTCCCCCCTCCACTTT.

CDR3: CSVEDRVGMNTEAFF. The CDR3 DNA sequence: TGCAGCGTTGAAGATCGAGTCGGGATGAACACTGAAGCTTTCTTT. J is TRBJ1-1 and V is TRBV29-1; D gene ambiguous. The CDR3 has 15 amino acids. Germline CDR1 reads SQVTM; CDR2 reads ANQGSEA. Trimming stripped 0 bases from V and 0 bases from J, with 11 bases between.

The rearrangement joins TRBV4-1 to TRBJ2-1; 10 nucleotides line up with TRBD2. Trimming took 1 base from V and 3 from J; bases not matched to a gene: 6. The CDR3 runs to 17 residues. CDR1 and CDR2 (germline): MGHRA, YSYEKL. The CDR3 sequence is CASSQGLAGINYNEQFF. The CDR3 DNA reads as TGCGCCAGCAGCCAAGGACTAGCGGGCATAAACTACAATGAGCAGTTCTTC.

This clone was recorded once. The rearrangement links TRBV5-1 to TRBJ2-1; the match to TRBD2 covers 9 bases. V shed 2 bases and J 0 bases; nucleotides not matched to a gene: 9. CDR3 size: 18 residues. From germline, CDR1 is SGHRS and CDR2 YFSETQ. For the CDR3, the DNA is TGCGCCAGCAGCTTACTTATTAGGACTAGCGCCTCCTACAATGAGCAGTTCTTC. It translates to CASSLLIRTSASYNEQFF.

The chain recombines TRBV6-5 with TRBJ2-5; TRBD1 matches 7 bases. The germline V gene encodes CDR1 MNHEY and CDR2 SVGAGI. There are 13 residues in the CDR3. V trimming: 2 bases; J trimming: 3 bases; junction bases outside the gene matches: 0. The CDR3 DNA reads TGTGCCAGCAGTTACGACAGGGAAGAGACCCAGTACTTC. It specifies CASSYDREETQYF.

V gene TRBV6-1 combines with J gene TRBJ1-1; 9 bases agree with TRBD1. The length of the CDR3 is 13 residues. Trimming at V came to 4 bases and at J to 10 bases, leaving 7 bases not matched to a gene. Germline CDR1 and CDR2: MNHNS and SASEGT. CDR3 in amino acids: CASSAAGQGRAFF. The CDR3 DNA is TGTGCCAGCAGTGCTGCTGGACAGGGGCGAGCTTTCTTT.

Points on this clone: Other nucleotide sequences from this sample produce the same CDR3. V usage is TRBV9 and J usage is TRBJ1-6; D uncertain. Germline V gene sequence: CDR1 SGDLS, CDR2 YYNGEE. The CDR3 has 14 amino acids. The V gene lost 5 bases and the J gene lost 8 bases, with 14 bases spanning the gap. The chain's CDR3 is CASRPAGGYSPLHF. In DNA, the CDR3 is TGTGCCAGCAGGCCGGCCGGCGGCTATTCACCCCTCCACTTT.

This clone was counted between two and nine times. The CDR3 coding sequence is TGTGCCAGCAGCTTAGAAGGGGCCAATTCACCCCTCCACTTT. It encodes CASSLEGANSPLHF. V and J are TRBV7-9 and TRBJ1-6, with D possibly matching TRBD1 (5 bases). This CDR3 has 14 residues. Trimming took 1 base from V and 7 from J, leaving 8 bases between them. Germline V gene lookup returns CDR1 SEHNR and CDR2 FQNEAQ (reference sequence).

This chain uses TRBV14 with TRBJ2-1; TRBD2 matches at 14 bases. The CDR3 contains 16 residues. Per the germline V gene, CDR1 is SGHDN and CDR2 is FVKESK. V lost 5 bases, J lost 7 bases, and 7 bases stayed unmatched. CDR3 DNA: TGTGCCAGCAGCTCCGGGACTAGCGGGGGATTGAATGAGCAGTTCTTC. Translated, it gives CASSSGTSGGLNEQFF.

The chain employs TRBV30 and TRBJ1-2; 7 bases are a match to TRBD1. V lost 0 bases and J lost 8; bases outside the gene matches: 9. Germline loops: CDR1 GTSNPN, CDR2 SVGIG (reference sequence). The CDR3 is made up of 14 amino acids. The CDR3 DNA sequence: TGTGCCTGGAGTGTGGGGGACAGTACTTTAGGCTACACCTTC. Translating gives CAWSVGDSTLGYTF.

This clone was seen only once. The chain employs TRBV2 and TRBJ1-3, with 9 nucleotides matching TRBD1. CDR1 and CDR2 (germline): SNHLY, FYNNEI. With 6 bases clipped from V and 3 bases from J, the junction kept 6 bases outside the gene matches. This CDR3 contains 15 residues. Here the CDR3 reads CASRQGQGFGNTIYF. The CDR3, as DNA: TGTGCCAGCAGGCAAGGACAGGGGTTTGGAAACACCATATATTTT.

The V call is TRBV9, the J call TRBJ2-7; TRBD2 matches at 9 bases. This CDR3 spans 14 amino acids. The ends lost 2 bases at V and 3 bases at J; junction bases unmatched: 3. The germline V gene encodes CDR1 SGDLS and CDR2 YYNGEE. The CDR3 sequence: CASSVSSGNYEQYF. As DNA, the CDR3 is TGTGCCAGCAGCGTCTCTAGCGGGAACTACGAGCAGTACTTC.

Details on this clone: One end of the junction does not line up with germline, which may come from a read error. Other DNA sequences in this specimen translate into the identical CDR3. V is TRBV18 and J is TRBJ1-6; D uncertain. Germline-derived CDR1 and CDR2 are KGHSH and LQKENI. The CDR3 contains 15 residues. CDR3 DNA sequence: TGTGCCAGCTCACAAGACCACACCGGGAATTCCCCCCTCCACTTT. Amino acid sequence: CASSQDHTGNSPLHF.

V and J are TRBV6-1 and TRBJ2-7, with 13 bases fitting TRBD2. Looked up from germline, CDR1 is MNHNS and CDR2 is SASEGT. Germline trimming cut 4 bases from V and 5 bases from J; bases unmatched to any gene: 5. CDR3 length equals 15 residues. This CDR3 reads CASSAGTSGIDEQYF. The CDR3 DNA reads TGTGCCAGCAGTGCCGGGACTAGCGGGATAGACGAGCAGTACTTC.

This rearrangement joins TRBV9 to TRBJ2-5, with 9 positions matching TRBD2. The V gene end was trimmed by 2 bases and the J gene end by 2 bases; junction bases not matched to a gene: 4. CDR3 length: 15 residues. The germline CDR1 and CDR2 sequences are SGDLS and YYNGEE. As DNA, the CDR3 is TGTGCCAGCAGCGTCCAGCGGGGGGAACAAGAGACCCAGTACTTC. The encoded protein is CASSVQRGEQETQYF.

This chain connects TRBV4-3 to TRBJ2-3, with TRBD2 matching over 7 bases. Germline loops: CDR1 LGHNA, CDR2 YSLEER. This CDR3 is 13 amino acids long. After removal of 4 bases from V and 6 bases from J, the junction contained 4 bases not matched to a gene. CDR3 sequence (DNA): TGCGCCAGCAGCCCGCGGACTAGTGATACGCAGTATTTT. As protein: CASSPRTSDTQYF.

A word on this clone: This sample includes further DNA sequences coding for the same CDR3. V usage is TRBV30 and J usage is TRBJ1-6, with 7 nucleotides matching TRBD1. The V and J ends lost 3 bases and 0 bases, in that order; junction bases with no gene match: 5. CDR1 and CDR2 from the germline V gene are GTSNPN and SVGIG (reference sequence). This CDR3 contains 16 residues. Written as DNA, the CDR3 is TGTGCCTGGAGCCGGGACAGCCTCTCCTATAATTCACCCCTCCACTTT. Translated: CAWSRDSLSYNSPLHF.

The DNA for the CDR3 is TGTGCCAGCTCACCGGGACAACAAGTATTTTATGGCTACACCTTC. Translating gives CASSPGQQVFYGYTF. The chain combines TRBV18 with TRBJ1-2; TRBD1 is a possible D gene (6 bases). The CDR3 consists of 15 residues. The germline CDR1 and CDR2 sequences are KGHSH and LQKENI. V lost 3 bases and J 5 bases, leaving 16 bases between the germline ends.

V is TRBV6-6 and J is TRBJ2-7; D is perhaps TRBD2 (6 bases). Trimming stripped 0 bases from V and 2 bases from J, with 8 bases between. This CDR3 comprises 14 residues. The V gene's germline CDR1 is MNHNY and CDR2 SVGAGI (reference sequence). CDR3 amino acids: CASSYSPGAYEQYF. In DNA, the CDR3 is TGTGCCAGCAGTTACTCGCCGGGGGCCTACGAGCAGTACTTC.

The chain combines TRBV28 with TRBJ2-3, with 9 bases identical to TRBD1. This CDR3 spans 16 amino acids. Trimming took 4 bases from V and 3 from J; bases not matched to a gene: 8. Germline CDR1 reads MDHEN; CDR2 reads SYDVKM. For the CDR3, the DNA is TGTGCCAGCAGTTCTGACGGACAGGGGAGAACAGATACGCAGTATTTT. It yields the protein CASSSDGQGRTDTQYF.

The V gene is TRBV5-4, the J gene TRBJ2-1, with 7 bases lining up with TRBD2. CDR1 is SGHNT and CDR2 is YYREEE in the germline V gene (reference sequence). This CDR3 region has 16 residues. The V and J ends lost 4 bases and 2 bases, in that order; junction bases with no gene match: 9. CDR3 nucleotide sequence: TGTGCCAGCAGCCAGCAGCGGGGCGCCACCTACAATGAGCAGTTCTTC. It encodes CASSQQRGATYNEQFF.

This chain links TRBV10-1 with TRBJ2-5, with 8 bases identical to TRBD2. This CDR3 spans 16 amino acids. Germline assignment: CDR1 WNHNN and CDR2 SYGVQD (reference sequence). V gave up 0 bases and J gave up 2 bases; unmatched junction bases: 5. The CDR3 nucleotides read TGCGCCAGCAGTGAGTCGGTTGCGGGAGGACAAGAGACCCAGTACTTC. Translation: CASSESVAGGQETQYF.

This clone is a singleton in its sample. This chain connects TRBV29-1 to TRBJ1-1, with a weak D call TRBD1 (5 bases). This CDR3 is 11 amino acids long. Trimming took off 7 bases at V and 1 base at J, with 7 bases between the two ends. Germline CDR1 SQVTM, CDR2 ANQGSEA. The CDR3 nucleotides read TGCAGCGCACAGGCGAACACTGAAGCTTTCTTT. Translated: CSAQANTEAFF. Using reference TRBV29-1 and TRBJ1-1 for the parts outside the CDR3, the full variable domain is SAVISQKPSRDICQRGTSLTIQCQVDSQVTMMFWYRQQPGQSLTLIATANQGSEATYESGFVIDKFPISRPNLTFSTLTVSNMSPEDSSIYLCSAQANTEAFFGQGTRLTVV.

The genes are TRBV6-5 and TRBJ1-3; possibly TRBD1 for D (5 bases). The CDR3 is 14 amino acids. CDR1 MNHEY and CDR2 SVGAGI come from the germline V gene. The V end was cut by 5 bases, the J end by 0 bases, with 8 bases between. CDR3 amino acids: CASSTGSSGNTIYF. Here the CDR3 DNA reads TGTGCCAGCAGTACAGGCAGCTCTGGAAACACCATATATTTT.